This T cell receptor beta chain is from a study of blood T cell repertoires in COVID-19. Study-wide context: Italy, Spain and the United States were the sources of the convalescent and acute COVID-19 samples.

This CDR3 spans 17 amino acids. The V gene lost 5 bases and the J gene lost 3 bases, with 22 bases spanning the gap. Germline V gene lookup returns CDR1 SEHNR and CDR2 FQNEAQ (reference sequence). Method: immunoSEQ multiplex PCR; TCRdb's copy keeps in-frame clones and lacks some. The sample comprises about 180,000 clones, 70% to 90% of which are singletons, and less than 25% rests with the top ten. This receptor was taken from an older man with active or convalescent COVID-19. What was sequenced was peripheral blood. The chain couples TRBV7-9 to TRBJ1-1; D remains ambiguous. CDR3 sequence reads: CASSPPLPRGRHTEAFF. In nucleotides, the CDR3 is TGTGCCAGCAGCCCACCCCTGCCCCGAGGGCGGCACACTGAAGCTTTCTTT. Looking up the rest from reference TRBV7-9 and TRBJ1-1 gives the full variable domain: DTGVSQNPRHKITKRGQNVTFRCDPISEHNRLYWYRQTLGQGPEFLTYFQNEAQLEKSRLLSDRFSAERPKGSFSTLEIQRTEQGDSAMYLCASSPPLPRGRHTEAFFGQGTRLTVV.